This TCR beta chain is from a study of cytomegalovirus exposure and HLA in healthy donors. Study summary: The 90 to 150 validation repertoires used the same platform as the 650 to 750 first-cohort repertoires, a later analysis reported.

Only in-frame clones appear in the TCRdb table, and some are missing; sequencing was by immunoSEQ multiplex PCR. The sample comprises around 300,000 clones, about 86% of which are singletons, and more than 0.8% rests with the top ten. General study points: Under in vitro conditions, three CMV-associated chains were confirmed as specific for CMV antigens. The study labeled about 160 TCR beta chains cytomegalovirus-associated.

Worth noting for this clone: Its antigen is not identified.

Sequences were obtained from PBMCs. This sequence was found in a woman younger than 35 in good health and CMV-seronegative.

The CDR3 region is CASSYLPGRGNTEAFF. CDR3 DNA sequence: TGTGCCAGCAGTTACTTACCGGGGCGGGGGAACACTGAAGCTTTCTTT. V and J are TRBV6-6 and TRBJ1-1; D might be TRBD1 (5 bases). CDR3 length equals 16 residues. CDR1 and CDR2 from the germline V gene are MNHNY and SVGAGI (reference sequence). V was shortened by 1 base and J by 1 base, with 13 bases between the two germline ends.